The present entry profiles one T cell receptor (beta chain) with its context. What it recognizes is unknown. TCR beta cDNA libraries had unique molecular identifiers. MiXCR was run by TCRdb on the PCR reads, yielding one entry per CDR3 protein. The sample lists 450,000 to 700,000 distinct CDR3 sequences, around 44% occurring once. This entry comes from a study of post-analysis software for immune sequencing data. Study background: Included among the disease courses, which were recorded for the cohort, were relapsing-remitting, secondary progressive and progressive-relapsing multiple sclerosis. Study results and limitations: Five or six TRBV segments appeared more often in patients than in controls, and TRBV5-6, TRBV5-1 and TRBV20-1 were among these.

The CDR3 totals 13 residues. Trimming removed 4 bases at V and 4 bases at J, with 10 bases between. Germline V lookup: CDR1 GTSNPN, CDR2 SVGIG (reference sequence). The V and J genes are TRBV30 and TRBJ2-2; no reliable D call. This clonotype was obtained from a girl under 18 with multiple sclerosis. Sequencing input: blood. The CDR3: CAWTTSSTGELFF. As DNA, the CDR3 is TGTGCCTGGACTACCTCGTCCACCGGGGAGCTGTTTTTT.